This T cell receptor beta chain is drawn from a study of blood T cell repertoires in COVID-19. Study as a whole: The United States, Italy and Spain provided the acute and convalescent COVID-19 samples. The cDNA or gDNA used as material had been derived from T cells, B-cell-depleted T cells, or PBMCs.

In the original processing: It was from reference gene primer amplification that nucleated cell counts were estimated. Sequencing was performed with immunoSEQ multiplex PCR; in TCRdb, only in-frame clones are kept and a portion is missing. V and J calls plus clone size are reproduced from that table; the DNA served to infer D and trimming. Among tens of thousands of clones listed, around 85% were seen once. CDR1 is SGHNT and CDR2 is YYREEE in the germline V gene (reference sequence). The CDR3 length is 15 residues. Trimming at V came to 4 bases and at J to 0 bases, leaving 6 bases not matched to a gene.

The chain recombines TRBV5-4 with TRBJ1-1; 7 bases line up with TRBD1. Specimen: peripheral blood. The TCR originated in a woman aged 55-75 years with acute or convalescent COVID-19. The CDR3, as DNA: TGTGCCAGCAGCACCCGGGACAGCATGAACACTGAAGCTTTCTTT. This codes for CASSTRDSMNTEAFF.